Below, 25 T cell receptor beta chains from the same sample are listed, as sequenced in a study of early T cells in non-severe SARS-CoV-2 infection. TCRdb passed the 5' RACE reads through MiXCR, listing each CDR3 protein once. This sample has about 49,000 distinct CDR3 sequences, with 12% found just once. Here the sequenced sample was whole blood, taken at baseline. The receptors come from an adult who was a healthcare worker with PCR-confirmed SARS-CoV-2 infection or an uninfected control (not recorded which).

This clonotype has a handful of counts. The V gene is TRBV19, the J gene TRBJ2-7; D gene ambiguous. The V and J ends lost 4 bases and 2 bases respectively, with 12 bases between them. Germline assignment: CDR1 LNHDA and CDR2 SQIVND (reference sequence). This CDR3 is 14 amino acids long. The CDR3 loop reads CASSTPSGAYEQYF. The CDR3 nucleotides are TGTGCCAGTAGTACCCCTTCTGGAGCCTACGAGCAGTACTTC.

The CDR3 reads CASSTLGRGNQPQHF. The CDR3 DNA is TGTGCCAGTAGTACCCTTGGACGGGGCAATCAGCCCCAGCATTTT. This chain links TRBV19 with TRBJ1-5, with no clear D. Germline assignment: CDR1 LNHDA and CDR2 SQIVND (reference sequence). CDR3 size: 15 residues. The V end lost 4 bases, the J end lost 2 bases, and 12 bases lay between the germline ends.

This clonotype was recorded a few times. The gene calls are TRBV28 and TRBJ1-5; D is perhaps TRBD1 (6 bases). Germline CDR1 is MDHEN and CDR2 is SYDVKM. V was cut by 3 bases and J by 1 base, with 10 bases left in between. This CDR3 has 15 amino acids. The CDR3 loop is CASSLGRGSNQPQHF. The CDR3, as DNA: TGTGCCAGCAGTTTGGGCAGGGGCAGCAATCAGCCCCAGCATTTT.

In this sample, this clonotype turned up a few times. This chain connects TRBV11-2 to TRBJ2-6; the D gene is possibly TRBD2 (5 bases). The CDR3 sequence is 17 residues long. CDR1 SGHAT and CDR2 FQNNGV come from the germline V gene. V was cut by 0 bases and J by 3 bases, with 12 bases left in between. In DNA form, the CDR3 reads TGTGCCAGCAGCTTAGATATTGGTCGGGATGGGGCCAACGTCCTGACTTTC. As protein: CASSLDIGRDGANVLTF.

Note on this clonotype: Just one base apart from a much larger clone, this may be a read error. The genes are TRBV7-2 and TRBJ2-5, with D unresolved. The CDR3 length is 15 residues. The V end was cut by 0 bases, the J end by 4 bases, with 12 bases between. Germline assignment: CDR1 SGHTA and CDR2 FQGNSA. The CDR3 spells CASSLARNYRETQYF. As DNA, the CDR3 is TGTGCCAGCAGCTTAGCCAGGAATTACCGAGAGACCCAGTACTTC.

At least ten counts were recorded for this clonotype. This chain uses TRBV29-1 with TRBJ1-1; unclear D gene. From germline, CDR1 is SQVTM and CDR2 ANQGSEA. Trimming shortened V by 4 bases and J by 1 base, and 10 bases separated the two germline ends. The CDR3 length is 13 residues. CDR3 DNA: TGCAGCGTTGGAGCGGACGGGAACACTGAAGCTTTCTTT. Amino acid sequence: CSVGADGNTEAFF.

The chain uses TRBV20-1 and TRBJ2-1; 9 positions match TRBD2. V gave up 3 bases and J gave up 7 bases; unmatched junction bases: 13. This CDR3 is built from 16 residues. The germline V gene encodes CDR1 DFQATT and CDR2 SNEGSKA (reference sequence). The CDR3 sequence is CSASPTLAGKENEQFF. The DNA of the CDR3 is TGCAGTGCTAGCCCCACTCTAGCGGGAAAAGAGAATGAGCAGTTCTTC.

V gene TRBV4-3 combines with J gene TRBJ2-3; weak D call: TRBD2 (6 bases). Germline V lookup: CDR1 LGHNA, CDR2 YSLEER. The CDR3 is made up of 12 amino acids. Trimming took 2 bases from V and 9 from J, leaving 9 bases between them. This CDR3 is CASSQRGMTQYF. CDR3 sequence (DNA): TGCGCCAGCAGCCAACGCGGGATGACGCAGTATTTT.

This clonotype was seen a few times. This chain joins TRBV12-3 or TRBV12-4 and TRBJ1-6; TRBD1 might be the D (5 bases). V was cut by 5 bases and J by 7 bases, with 18 bases left in between. The CDR3 consists of 16 residues. DNA of the CDR3: TGTGCCAGCAGTCCTGGGACCGCAGTCCGAAATTCACCCCTCCACTTT. Residues: CASSPGTAVRNSPLHF.

This rearrangement joins TRBV6-2 or TRBV6-3 to TRBJ2-3; 8 bases map to TRBD2. J gave up 0 bases and V 0 bases, and 8 bases lay outside the gene matches. Germline CDR1 is MNHEY and CDR2 is SVGEGT. This CDR3 contains 18 residues. CDR3 amino acids: CASSYSYGLAASTDTQYF. The CDR3 region has the DNA TGTGCCAGCAGTTACTCCTACGGACTAGCCGCTAGCACAGATACGCAGTATTTT.

This clonotype was seen a few times. The chain uses TRBV28 and TRBJ1-4, with D tentatively TRBD1 (6 bases). Per germline, CDR1 MDHEN and CDR2 SYDVKM. Deletions cut 1 base from V and 11 bases from J, with 14 bases between. The CDR3 is made up of 14 amino acids. In nucleotides, the CDR3 is TGTGCCAGCAGTTTATCCACAGGGTCGAGGAAACTGTTTTTT. The encoded protein is CASSLSTGSRKLFF.

The table lists this clonotype with a few counts. The chain is built from TRBV12-3 or TRBV12-4 and TRBJ2-1; 11 nucleotides align to TRBD2. V was pared by 7 bases and J by 7 bases, with 9 bases of the junction left unmatched. CDR3 length equals 15 residues. For the CDR3, the DNA is TGTGCCAGCACCCAGACTAGCGGGAATTCGAATGAGCAGTTCTTC. Protein: CASTQTSGNSNEQFF.

V gene TRBV12-3 or TRBV12-4 combines with J gene TRBJ1-5; D ambiguous. This CDR3 has 15 amino acids. V lost 5 bases to trimming and J lost 3 bases, with 14 bases between them. The CDR3 DNA sequence: TGTGCCAGCAGTGCCCCGAACGGGGACAATCAGCCCCAGCATTTT. It is translated as CASSAPNGDNQPQHF.

The rearrangement uses TRBV20-1 and TRBJ2-5, with 8 bases that match TRBD1. The V gene's germline CDR1 is DFQATT and CDR2 SNEGSKA (reference sequence). V was pared by 2 bases and J by 7 bases, with 3 bases of the junction left unmatched. The CDR3 spans 12 residues. The CDR3 nucleotides read TGCAGTGCTAGAACAGGGGGTTGGACCCAGTACTTC. It specifies CSARTGGWTQYF.

This clonotype has ten or more counts. The chain recombines TRBV20-1 with TRBJ2-1; 7 positions agree with TRBD2. CDR3 length: 16 amino acids. Germline CDR1 DFQATT, CDR2 SNEGSKA (reference sequence). V gave up 5 bases and J gave up 3 bases; unmatched junction bases: 13. As DNA, the CDR3 is TGCAGTGCTCCCAATATGGCGGGAGTGGACTACAATGAGCAGTTCTTC. Amino acids: CSAPNMAGVDYNEQFF.

This clonotype was recorded only once. In DNA form, the CDR3 reads TGTGCCAGCAGTTACGGGACTTCCGCAATCTACGAGCAGTACTTC. This codes for CASSYGTSAIYEQYF. The chain uses TRBV6-5 and TRBJ2-7; TRBD2 is a possible D gene (6 bases). The CDR3 has 15 amino acids. V lost 2 bases, J lost 3 bases, and 14 bases lay in between. The germline V gene has CDR1 MNHEY and CDR2 SVGAGI.

This clonotype has ten or more counts. V usage is TRBV7-2 and J usage is TRBJ2-1; no firm D call. Germline CDR1 and CDR2: SGHTA and FQGNSA. With 4 bases removed from V and 8 bases from J, the gap between germline ends came to 9 bases. The CDR3 is 12 residues long. The CDR3 DNA sequence: TGTGCCAGCAGCTCATATAGGGATGAGCAGTTCTTC. Translating it yields CASSSYRDEQFF.

V gene TRBV24-1 combines with J gene TRBJ2-7; a possible D gene is TRBD1 (6 bases). Deletions cut 4 bases from V and 5 bases from J, with 11 bases between. The CDR3 contains 13 residues. CDR1 and CDR2 (germline): KGHDR, SFDVKD. CDR3 protein: CATSDGRGHEQYF. The DNA for the CDR3 is TGTGCCACCAGTGACGGCAGGGGCCACGAGCAGTACTTC.

This clonotype was seen more than once but under ten times. The chain joins TRBV12-3 or TRBV12-4 to TRBJ1-1; D perhaps matches TRBD1 (6 bases). This CDR3 has 13 amino acids. Trimming shortened V by 6 bases and J by 3 bases, and 11 bases separated the two germline ends. This CDR3 reads CASSTGTDTEAFF. DNA for the CDR3: TGTGCCAGCAGCACAGGGACGGACACTGAAGCTTTCTTT.

This clonotype was seen more than once but under ten times. The chain couples TRBV10-2 to TRBJ2-6; no clear D gene. V was pared by 8 bases and J by 0 bases, with 8 bases between. Germline CDR1 WSHSY, CDR2 SAAADI. The CDR3 is 14 residues long. The CDR3 bases are TGCGCCAGCTGTCCGATCTCTGGGGCCAACGTCCTGACTTTC. Its protein product is CASCPISGANVLTF.

This chain links TRBV4-1 with TRBJ1-2; D remains unclear. The germline gives CDR1 MGHRA, CDR2 YSYEKL. This CDR3 comprises 13 residues. V was shortened by 4 bases and J by 7 bases, with 13 bases between the two germline ends. Here the CDR3 reads CASSPIAPSGYTF. The CDR3 DNA reads as TGCGCCAGCAGCCCAATAGCACCTAGTGGCTACACCTTC.

This clonotype has a handful of counts. The chain joins TRBV6-5 to TRBJ2-5; 7 bases are a match to TRBD2. The CDR3 has 15 residues. Germline CDR1 is MNHEY and CDR2 is SVGAGI. V was pared by 0 bases and J by 2 bases, with 3 bases of the junction left unmatched. The chain's CDR3 is CASSYSLAAQETQYF. In DNA form, the CDR3 reads TGTGCCAGCAGTTACTCGCTAGCGGCGCAAGAGACCCAGTACTTC.

V and J are TRBV10-3 and TRBJ2-7; no reliable D call. The CDR3 consists of 12 residues. Trimming pared 6 bases from V and 2 bases from J, leaving 8 bases between. Germline-derived CDR1 and CDR2 are ENHRY and SYGVKD. In DNA, the CDR3 is TGTGCCATCAGGAGTGGCCCCTACGAGCAGTACTTC. It codes for CAIRSGPYEQYF.

This clonotype was observed at least ten times. The rearrangement uses TRBV28 and TRBJ1-6; D not certain. V shed 5 bases and J shed 5 bases, with 10 bases lying between them. Germline assignment: CDR1 MDHEN and CDR2 SYDVKM. The CDR3 is made up of 14 amino acids. The CDR3 DNA reads TGTGCCAGCAGTCCGGGTTCGAATAATTCACCCCTCCACTTT. It translates to CASSPGSNNSPLHF.

This clonotype has just a few counts. The chain is built from TRBV7-3 and TRBJ2-2; D may match TRBD1 or TRBD2 (5 bases each). Germline lookup yields CDR1 SGHTA and CDR2 FQGTGA. The CDR3 is 15 amino acids. Trimming took 5 bases from V and 3 from J, leaving 13 bases between them. The CDR3 here is CASSPGTTYTGELFF. In DNA form, the CDR3 reads TGTGCCAGCAGCCCGGGGACCACTTACACCGGGGAGCTGTTTTTT.